The rows below give T cell receptor beta chains drawn from one sample of a study of blood T cell repertoires in COVID-19. Produced via immunoSEQ multiplex PCR; TCRdb's table is partial and in-frame only. The repertoire consists of just over 75,000 clones, with over 80% occurring once and the leading ten covering around 5.8%. Sequencing used peripheral blood. These receptors came from a man aged 60 to 69 with active or convalescent COVID-19. The CDR3 runs from the conserved cysteine through the conserved F or W. The order of the fields is clone size, V gene, J gene, D gene, CDR3 protein, CDR3 DNA. The D gene is left open where the match is weak. Rows give clone size only sometimes, using once, few, many, or a class for an expanded clone.

NA	TRBV5-1	TRBJ2-4	TRBD2	CASSASGGRGNIQYF	TGCGCCAGCAGTGCTAGCGGGGGGCGAGGAAACATTCAGTACTTC
NA	TRBV7-2	TRBJ1-1	NA	CASSPTRGVRTEAFF	TGTGCCAGCAGTCCCACCAGGGGAGTCCGCACTGAAGCTTTCTTT
NA	TRBV7-2	TRBJ2-3	TRBD2	CASSPSGGLGDTQYF	TGTGCCAGCAGCCCGAGCGGGGGGTTGGGAGATACGCAGTATTTT
NA	TRBV28	TRBJ1-6	NA	CASSGGSSYNSPLHF	TGTGCCAGCAGTGGGGGGAGCTCCTATAATTCACCCCTCCACTTT
few	TRBV7-6	TRBJ2-7	TRBD1	CASSSTGGYEQYF	TGTGCCAGCAGCTCGACAGGGGGATACGAGCAGTACTTC
NA	TRBV6-4	TRBJ1-1	NA	CASSDIGFLNTEAFF	TGTGCCAGCAGTGACATCGGTTTTCTGAACACTGAAGCTTTCTTT
once	TRBV24-1	TRBJ1-1	NA	CATSDGPNTEAFF	TGTGCCACCAGTGATGGCCCGAACACTGAAGCTTTCTTT
once	TRBV7-8	TRBJ1-1	NA	CASSLKGAEAFF	TGTGCCAGCAGCTTAAAGGGGGCTGAAGCTTTCTTT
once	TRBV6-4	TRBJ2-7	TRBD2	CASICPSGPSYEQYF	TGTGCCAGCATTTGCCCTAGCGGCCCCTCCTACGAGCAGTACTTC
NA	TRBV3-1/TRBV3-2	TRBJ2-1	NA	CASSQDMRGGRLEYEQFF	TGTGCCAGCAGCCAAGATATGAGGGGGGGCCGGTTAGAATATGAGCAGTTCTTC
NA	TRBV7-2	TRBJ1-2	NA	CASSPSAFYGYTF	TGTGCCAGCAGCCCCAGCGCGTTCTATGGCTACACCTTC
NA	TRBV9	TRBJ2-2	NA	CASRPVETGELFF	TGTGCCAGCCGCCCGGTTGAAACCGGGGAGCTGTTTTTT
few	TRBV24-1	TRBJ2-6	TRBD1	CATLGTESSGANVLTF	TGTGCCACCCTTGGGACAGAAAGCTCTGGGGCCAACGTCCTGACTTTC
NA	TRBV6-2/TRBV6-3	TRBJ1-2	TRBD1	CASSQPTGAHGYTF	TGTGCCAGCAGTCAACCGACAGGGGCCCATGGCTACACCTTC
NA	TRBV9	TRBJ2-5	TRBD2	CASSVERGRGETQYF	TGTGCCAGCAGCGTAGAGCGGGGGCGCGGAGAGACCCAGTACTTC
NA	TRBV7-9	TRBJ1-1	NA	CASSLDMNTEAFF	TGTGCCAGCAGCTTAGACATGAACACTGAAGCTTTCTTT
NA	TRBV7-2	TRBJ1-5	TRBD1	CASSPGTGDLQPQHF	TGTGCCAGCAGCCCGGGGACAGGGGACCTTCAGCCCCAGCATTTT
NA	TRBV25-1	TRBJ2-3	TRBD1	CASSEYRGLVTDTQYF	TGTGCCAGCAGTGAATACAGGGGGCTGGTCACAGATACGCAGTATTTT
NA	TRBV19	TRBJ1-1	TRBD1	CASRLGQGRLNTEAFF	TGTGCCAGTAGATTGGGACAGGGGCGACTGAACACTGAAGCTTTCTTT
NA	TRBV11-2	TRBJ1-2	NA	CASSSQGSRYGYTF	TGTGCCAGCAGCTCGCAGGGTTCAAGATATGGCTACACCTTC
NA	TRBV7-7	TRBJ2-5	NA	CASSLVVTNDQETQYF	TGTGCTAGCAGCTTAGTGGTGACAAACGATCAAGAGACCCAGTACTTC
NA	TRBV7-2	TRBJ1-2	NA	CASSPYDRGSGYTF	TGTGCCAGCAGCCCCTACGACCGGGGGTCTGGCTACACCTTC
NA	TRBV5-6	TRBJ1-1	NA	CASSLGHRNTEAFF	TGTGCCAGCAGCTTGGGACATCGGAACACTGAAGCTTTCTTT
NA	TRBV6-4	TRBJ2-2	NA	CASSQQGNTGELFF	TGTGCCAGCAGTCAACAGGGGAACACCGGGGAGCTGTTTTTT
few	TRBV10-3	TRBJ1-6	TRBD1	CAISGPWTGGENSPLHF	TGTGCCATCAGTGGACCGTGGACAGGGGGAGAGAATTCACCCCTCCACTTT
NA	TRBV5-5	TRBJ2-3	NA	CASSFKGAQTDTQYF	TGTGCCAGCAGCTTCAAAGGGGCGCAAACAGATACGCAGTATTTT
NA	TRBV7-2	TRBJ2-7	NA	CASSPLGNEQYF	TGTGCCAGCAGCCCCCTCGGGAACGAGCAGTACTTC
NA	TRBV7-2	TRBJ2-5	TRBD2	CASSSSLAGQETQYF	TGTGCCAGCAGCTCCTCGTTAGCGGGACAAGAGACCCAGTACTTC
few	TRBV7-2	TRBJ1-6	NA	CASSLEGVPLHF	TGTGCCAGCAGCTTAGAGGGGGTGCCCCTCCACTTT
few	TRBV11-1	TRBJ1-1	NA	CASSLTGTTEAFF	TGTGCCAGCAGCCTAACAGGGACGACTGAAGCTTTCTTT
NA	TRBV18	TRBJ1-3	NA	CASSPQGTNSGNTIYF	TGTGCCAGCTCACCACAAGGGACAAACTCTGGAAACACCATATATTTT
NA	TRBV12-3/TRBV12-4	TRBJ1-1	NA	CASSSSGIDEAFF	NA